The clone carrying this T cell receptor (beta chain) was detected only a few times. No antigen is known for it. The data belong to a study of beta chain features in type 1 diabetes. Study findings and constraints: Among patients with Type 1 diabetes, TCRB CDR3s were moderately but significantly shorter in every one of the four CD4+ subsets. Patients' naive, central memory and regulatory TCRB repertoires appeared more alike than those of healthy donors. Researchers could not determine here whether HLA type influences TCRB rearrangement.

Isolated RNA was reverse transcribed in full, so expressed TCRB transcripts were sequenced. TCRdb's table, derived via immunoSEQ multiplex PCR, lists solely in-frame clones and lacks some. The profile shows roughly 180,000 clones, 7.8% of them singletons. A sort by CD45RO/CCR7/CD25/CD127/CD95/CD27 yielded CD4+ naive, central memory, regulatory and stem cell-like memory cells. The authors obtained over 98% purity in all sorted populations. The material sequenced was central memory CD4+ T cells from blood. The sequence was obtained from a woman aged 40 to 50 with type 1 diabetes.

The CDR3 here is CASTPQGSTGYGYTF. The CDR3 DNA reads TGTGCCAGCACCCCGCAGGGCTCGACCGGGTATGGCTACACCTTC. The V call is TRBV7-2, the J call TRBJ1-2, with D maybe TRBD1 (5 bases). The CDR3 contains 15 residues. CDR1 and CDR2 from the germline V gene are SGHTA and FQGNSA. Deletions cut 7 bases from V and 5 bases from J, with 20 bases between.